Here is one T cell receptor beta chain with its context. The CDR3 contains 14 residues. CDR1 and CDR2 from the germline V gene are WNHNN and SYGVQD (reference sequence). V lost 4 bases and J lost 0, with 10 bases in between. In the original processing: Estimates of nucleated cell counts were drawn from the amplification of reference gene primers. Clones were sequenced by immunoSEQ multiplex PCR, and TCRdb holds only the in-frame ones, with some missing. Clone size and V and J calls were adopted from that table, with D and trimming inferred from the DNA. This repertoire shows a few hundred thousand clones, about 89% found once; its top ten account for approximately 9.8%. These data come from a study of blood T cell repertoires in COVID-19. In the study overall: Samples representing acute and convalescent COVID-19 were sourced from the United States, Italy and Spain. Sources were T cells, B-cell-depleted T cells, or PBMCs; the material itself was cDNA or gDNA.

V usage is TRBV10-1 and J usage is TRBJ2-7; tentative D call: TRBD2 (6 bases). The sequenced material came from peripheral blood. The clonotype was recovered from a man aged 40-50 years who had recovered from COVID-19. CDR3 nucleotide sequence: TGCGCCAGCAGTGCCACCGGGGGCTCCTACGAGCAGTACTTC. It yields the protein CASSATGGSYEQYF.